The subject of this entry is one TCR beta chain. The antigen is not known. The sample originates from a study of cytomegalovirus exposure and HLA in healthy donors. The study's findings and limits: CMV serostatus alone was available as immune exposure information. The likely origin of a cluster of highly shared sequence variants was a sequencing artifact. Reported performance of the classifier showed diagnosis of cytomegalovirus status with high specificity and sensitivity. Later analysis associated a missense DCLRE1C variant with TCR beta V- and J-gene trimming.

The PCR had 60 Vbeta and 13 Jbeta primers. The method was immunoSEQ multiplex PCR; TCRdb's version includes in-frame clones alone and lacks a portion of them. The sample lists 60,000 to 95,000 clones, approximately 80% occurring once. CDR1 and CDR2 from the germline V gene are LNHDA and SQIVND (reference sequence). The CDR3 is 10 residues long. Source material: PBMCs. The chain carries TRBV19 and TRBJ1-2; D is uncertain. The clonotype originates from a man aged 65 to 85 in good health and CMV-seropositive. The CDR3 loop reads CRRPNYGYTF. CDR3 sequence (DNA): TGTAGGCGGCCAAACTATGGCTACACCTTC.